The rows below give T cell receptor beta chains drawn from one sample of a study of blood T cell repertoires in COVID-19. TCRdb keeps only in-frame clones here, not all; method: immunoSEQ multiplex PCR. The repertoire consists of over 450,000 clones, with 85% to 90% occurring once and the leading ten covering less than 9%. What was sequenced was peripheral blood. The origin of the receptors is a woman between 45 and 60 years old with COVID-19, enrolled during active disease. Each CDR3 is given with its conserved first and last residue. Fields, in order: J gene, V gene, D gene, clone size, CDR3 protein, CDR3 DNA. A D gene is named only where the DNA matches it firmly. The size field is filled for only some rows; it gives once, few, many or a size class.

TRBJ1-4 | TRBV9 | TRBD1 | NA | CASSVSDRGSTKLFF | TGTGCCAGCAGCGTATCCGACAGGGGCTCTACAAAACTGTTTTTT
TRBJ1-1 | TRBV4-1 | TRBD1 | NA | CASSQAPYSSRGDTEAFF | TGCGCCAGCAGCCAGGCGCCCTACTCATCCAGGGGGGACACTGAAGCTTTCTTT
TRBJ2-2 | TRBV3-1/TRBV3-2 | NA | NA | CASSQGYAGNTGELFF | TGTGCCAGCAGCCAAGGGTACGCAGGGAACACCGGGGAGCTGTTTTTT
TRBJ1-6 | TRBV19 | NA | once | CASSLKGSSYNSPLHF | TGTGCCAGTAGTTTAAAAGGGAGCTCCTATAATTCACCCCTCCACTTT
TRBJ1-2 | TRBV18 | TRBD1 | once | CASSRDRGGDGYTF | TGTGCCAGCTCACGCGACAGGGGTGGGGACGGCTACACCTTC
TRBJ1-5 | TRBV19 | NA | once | CASSRLRQTNQPQHF | TGTGCCAGTAGTAGGCTCCGACAGACCAATCAGCCCCAGCATTTT
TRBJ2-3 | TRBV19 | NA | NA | CASSTSGNTDTQYF | TGTGCCAGTAGTACTTCAGGGAACACAGATACGCAGTATTTT
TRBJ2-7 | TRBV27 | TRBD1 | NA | CASSSYRGRLQEQYF | TGTGCCAGCAGTTCCTACAGGGGGCGGTTGCAAGAGCAGTACTTC
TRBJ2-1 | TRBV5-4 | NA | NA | CASSIPDYEQFF | TGTGCCAGCAGCATCCCAGACTATGAGCAGTTCTTC
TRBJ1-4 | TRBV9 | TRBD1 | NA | CASSSSGTVGEKLFF | TGTGCCAGCAGCTCCTCCGGGACAGTTGGTGAAAAACTGTTTTTT
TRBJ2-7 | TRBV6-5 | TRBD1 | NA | CASSSPRDRGRYEQYF | TGTGCCAGCAGTTCGCCGAGGGACAGGGGGCGTTACGAGCAGTACTTC
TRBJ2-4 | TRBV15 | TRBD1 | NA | CATSTGGAKNIQCF | TGTGCCACCAGCACAGGGGGTGCCAAAAACATTCAGTGCTTC
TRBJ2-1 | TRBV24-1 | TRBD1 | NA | CATSDPGQSNEQFF | TGTGCCACCAGTGATCCGGGACAGTCCAATGAGCAGTTCTTC
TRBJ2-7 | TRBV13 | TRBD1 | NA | CASSLQGPYEQYF | TGTGCCAGCAGCCTACAGGGGCCATACGAGCAGTACTTC
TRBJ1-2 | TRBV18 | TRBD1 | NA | CASSPPGQFYGYTF | TGTGCCAGCTCACCTCCGGGACAGTTCTATGGCTACACCTTC
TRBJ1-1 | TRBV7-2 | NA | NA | CASSSEISVGGLNTEAFF | TGTGCCAGCAGCTCAGAAATCAGTGTCGGCGGGCTGAACACTGAAGCTTTCTTT
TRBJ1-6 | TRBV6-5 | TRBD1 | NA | CASSLDRAANSPLHF | TGTGCCAGCAGCCTGGACAGGGCCGCCAATTCACCCCTCCACTTT
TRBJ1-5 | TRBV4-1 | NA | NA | CASSPTVINQPQHF | TGCGCCAGCAGCCCTACAGTAATCAATCAGCCCCAGCATTTT
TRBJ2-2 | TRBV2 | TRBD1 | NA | CASSSTGTGVGELFF | TGTGCCAGCAGTTCAACCGGGACAGGGGTCGGGGAGCTGTTTTTT
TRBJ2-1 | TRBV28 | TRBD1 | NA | CASRDRVLSYNEQFF | TGTGCCAGCAGGGACAGGGTACTTTCCTACAATGAGCAGTTCTTC
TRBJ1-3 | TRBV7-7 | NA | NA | CASSLTDAGNTIYF | TGTGCCAGCAGCCTTACAGATGCTGGAAACACCATATATTTT
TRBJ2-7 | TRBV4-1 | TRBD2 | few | CASSLGTSGGRIAYEQYF | TGCGCCAGCAGCCTGGGAACTAGCGGGGGGAGGATCGCCTACGAGCAGTACTTC
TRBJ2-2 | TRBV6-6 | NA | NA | CASRVEGFVELFF | TGTGCCAGCAGGGTCGAGGGTTTCGTGGAGCTGTTTTTT
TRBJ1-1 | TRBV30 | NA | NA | CAWSRGGRTEAFF | TGTGCCTGGAGTCGGGGGGGGAGGACTGAAGCTTTCTTT
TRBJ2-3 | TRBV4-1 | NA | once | CASRPLTAATDTQYF | TGCGCCAGCAGGCCCTTGACAGCAGCCACAGATACGCAGTATTTT
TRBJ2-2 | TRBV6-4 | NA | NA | CATPRGDSPAGELFF | TGTGCCACCCCACGTGGGGACTCACCCGCCGGGGAGCTGTTTTTT
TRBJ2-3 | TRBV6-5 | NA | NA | CASSYRGTDTQYF | TGTGCCAGCAGTTACCGGGGAACAGATACGCAGTATTTT
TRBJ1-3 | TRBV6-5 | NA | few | CASRQTATGNTIYF | TGTGCCAGCAGACAGACAGCTACTGGAAACACCATATATTTT
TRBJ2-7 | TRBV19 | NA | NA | CASSVRSPGEQYF | TGTGCCAGTTCGGTGAGGTCACCGGGCGAGCAGTACTTC
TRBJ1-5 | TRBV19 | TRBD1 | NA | CASSTQGASSNQPQHF | TGTGCCAGTAGTACACAGGGGGCAAGTAGCAATCAGCCCCAGCATTTT
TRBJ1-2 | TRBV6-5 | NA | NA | CASSYGQLYGYTF | TGTGCCAGCAGTTACGGGCAGCTCTATGGCTACACCTTC
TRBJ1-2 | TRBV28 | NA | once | CASSPGVGSYTF | TGTGCCAGCAGCCCCGGGGTCGGAAGCTACACCTTC
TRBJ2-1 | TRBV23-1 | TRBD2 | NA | CASSLQAGGYDEQFF | TGCGCCAGCAGCCTCCAAGCGGGGGGTTACGATGAGCAGTTCTTC
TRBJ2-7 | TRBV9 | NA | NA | CASSGQSYEQYF | TGTGCCAGCTCAGGGCAATCCTACGAGCAGTACTTC
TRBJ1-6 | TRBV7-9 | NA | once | CATGNEGYPPLHF | TGTGCCACCGGAAATGAGGGTTATCCACCCCTCCACTTT
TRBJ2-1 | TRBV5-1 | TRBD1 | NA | CASRPDTGAYNEQFF | TGCGCCAGCAGACCCGATACAGGGGCCTACAATGAGCAGTTCTTC
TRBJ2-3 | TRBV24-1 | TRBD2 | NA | CATSASTSGDTDTQYF | TGTGCCACCAGTGCCTCCACTAGCGGGGACACAGATACGCAGTATTTT
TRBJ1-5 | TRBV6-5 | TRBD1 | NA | CATWTGLNQPQHF | TGTGCCACCTGGACAGGCCTAAATCAGCCCCAGCATTTT
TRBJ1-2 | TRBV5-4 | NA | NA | CASSPGGGARNNYGYTF | TGTGCCAGCAGCCCGGGGGGGGGCGCGAGGAACAACTATGGCTACACCTTC
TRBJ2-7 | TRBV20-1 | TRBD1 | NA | CSAGTGGEQYF | TGCAGTGCTGGGACAGGGGGCGAGCAGTACTTC
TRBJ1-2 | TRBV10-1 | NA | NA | CASSESIPGGYTF | TGCGCCAGCAGTGAGTCGATCCCGGGAGGCTACACCTTC
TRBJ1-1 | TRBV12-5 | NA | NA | CASGQTRTVGPEAFF | TGTGCTAGTGGACAGACCAGGACAGTTGGTCCTGAAGCTTTCTTT
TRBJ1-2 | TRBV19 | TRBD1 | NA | CASREVGGSNYGYTF | TGTGCCAGTCGCGAGGTAGGGGGCTCGAACTATGGCTACACCTTC
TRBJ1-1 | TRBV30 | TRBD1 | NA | CAWSVGGWAFF | TGTGCCTGGAGTGTAGGGGGCTGGGCTTTCTTT
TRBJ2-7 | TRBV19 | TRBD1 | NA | CASSPTGQALSYEQYF | TGTGCCAGTAGCCCAACCGGACAGGCCCTCTCCTACGAGCAGTACTTC
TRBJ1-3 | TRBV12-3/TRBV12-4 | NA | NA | CASSPRGAGTIYF | TGTGCCAGCAGCCCCCGCGGGGCGGGCACCATATATTTT
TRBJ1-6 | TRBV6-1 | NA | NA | CASSEDGSSYNSPLHF | TGTGCCAGCAGTGAAGACGGGAGCTCCTATAATTCACCCCTCCACTTT
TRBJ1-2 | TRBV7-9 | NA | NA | CASSLPDSYGYTF | TGTGCCAGCAGCCTCCCGGACTCCTATGGCTACACCTTC